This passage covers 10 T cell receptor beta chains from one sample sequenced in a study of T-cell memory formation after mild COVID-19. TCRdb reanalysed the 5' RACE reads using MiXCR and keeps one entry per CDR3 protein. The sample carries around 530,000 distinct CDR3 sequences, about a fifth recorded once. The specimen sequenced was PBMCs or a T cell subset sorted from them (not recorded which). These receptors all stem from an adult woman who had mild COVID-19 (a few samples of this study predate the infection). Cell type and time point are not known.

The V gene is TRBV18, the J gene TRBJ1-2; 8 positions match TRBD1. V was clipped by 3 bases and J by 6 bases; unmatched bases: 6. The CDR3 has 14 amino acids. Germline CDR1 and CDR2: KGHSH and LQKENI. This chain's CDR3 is CASSPPGQAHGYTF. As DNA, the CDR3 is TGTGCCAGCTCACCCCCGGGACAGGCCCATGGCTACACCTTC.

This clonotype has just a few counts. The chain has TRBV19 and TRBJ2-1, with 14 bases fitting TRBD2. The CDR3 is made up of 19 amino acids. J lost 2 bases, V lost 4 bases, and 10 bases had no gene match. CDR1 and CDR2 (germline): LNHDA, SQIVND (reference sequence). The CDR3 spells CASSRSTSGRAGTYNEQFF. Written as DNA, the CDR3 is TGTGCCAGTAGTAGGTCGACTAGCGGGAGGGCCGGAACCTACAATGAGCAGTTCTTC.

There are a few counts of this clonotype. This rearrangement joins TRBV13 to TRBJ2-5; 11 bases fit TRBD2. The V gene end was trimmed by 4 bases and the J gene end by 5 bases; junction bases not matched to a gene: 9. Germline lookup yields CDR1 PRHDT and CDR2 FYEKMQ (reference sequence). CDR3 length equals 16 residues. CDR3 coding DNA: TGTGCCAGCAGCTCCTGGGAACTAGCGGGGGCTGAGACCCAGTACTTC. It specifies CASSSWELAGAETQYF.

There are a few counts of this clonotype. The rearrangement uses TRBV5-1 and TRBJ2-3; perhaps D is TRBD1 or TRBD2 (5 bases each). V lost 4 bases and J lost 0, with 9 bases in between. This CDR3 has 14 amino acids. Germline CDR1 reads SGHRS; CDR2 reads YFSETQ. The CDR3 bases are TGCGCCAGCAGCGGGGGATCTAGCACAGATACGCAGTATTTT. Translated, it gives CASSGGSSTDTQYF.

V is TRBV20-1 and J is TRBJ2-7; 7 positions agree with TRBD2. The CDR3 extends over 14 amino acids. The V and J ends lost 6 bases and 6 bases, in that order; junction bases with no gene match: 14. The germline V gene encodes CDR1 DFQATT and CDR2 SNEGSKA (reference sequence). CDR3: CSAPDRTRLSEQYF. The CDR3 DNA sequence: TGCAGTGCCCCGGACCGGACTAGGCTGAGCGAGCAGTACTTC.

The CDR3 coding sequence is TGTGCCTGGAGATCGTGGGGGCGAGTGCACACAGATACGCAGTATTTT. Amino acid sequence: CAWRSWGRVHTDTQYF. The chain couples TRBV30 to TRBJ2-3; TRBD1 might be the D (6 bases). This CDR3 comprises 16 residues. Trimming took off 3 bases at V and 2 bases at J, with 18 bases between the two ends. Looked up from germline, CDR1 is GTSNPN and CDR2 is SVGIG (reference sequence).

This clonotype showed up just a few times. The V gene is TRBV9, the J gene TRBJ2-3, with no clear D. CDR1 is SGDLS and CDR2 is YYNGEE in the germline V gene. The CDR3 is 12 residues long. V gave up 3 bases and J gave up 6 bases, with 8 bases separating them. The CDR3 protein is CASSGRLDTQYF. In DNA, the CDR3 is TGTGCCAGCAGCGGACGCTTGGATACGCAGTATTTT.

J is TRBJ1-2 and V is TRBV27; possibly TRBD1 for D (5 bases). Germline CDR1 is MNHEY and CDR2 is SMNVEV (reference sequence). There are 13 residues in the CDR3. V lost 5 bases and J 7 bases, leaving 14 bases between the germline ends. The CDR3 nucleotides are TGTGCCAGCAGTCTTGGGGGTGGGGCTGGCTACACCTTC. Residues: CASSLGGGAGYTF.

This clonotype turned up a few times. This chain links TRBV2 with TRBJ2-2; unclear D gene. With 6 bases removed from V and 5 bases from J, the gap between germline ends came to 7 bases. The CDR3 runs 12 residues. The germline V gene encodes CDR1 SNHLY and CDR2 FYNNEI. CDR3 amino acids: CASRVGTGELFF. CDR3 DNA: TGTGCCAGCAGGGTGGGAACCGGGGAGCTGTTTTTT. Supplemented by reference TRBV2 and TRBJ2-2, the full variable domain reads EPEVTQTPSHQVTQMGQEVILRCVPISNHLYFYWYRQILGQKVEFLVSFYNNEISEKSEIFDDQFSVERPDGSNFTLKIRSTKLEDSAMYFCASRVGTGELFFGEGSRLTVL.

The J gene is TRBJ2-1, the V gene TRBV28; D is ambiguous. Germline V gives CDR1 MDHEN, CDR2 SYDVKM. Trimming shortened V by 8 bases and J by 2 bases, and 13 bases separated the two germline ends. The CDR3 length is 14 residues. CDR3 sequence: CASYRTSTYNEQFF. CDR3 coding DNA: TGTGCCAGCTACCGGACCTCTACCTACAATGAGCAGTTCTTC.